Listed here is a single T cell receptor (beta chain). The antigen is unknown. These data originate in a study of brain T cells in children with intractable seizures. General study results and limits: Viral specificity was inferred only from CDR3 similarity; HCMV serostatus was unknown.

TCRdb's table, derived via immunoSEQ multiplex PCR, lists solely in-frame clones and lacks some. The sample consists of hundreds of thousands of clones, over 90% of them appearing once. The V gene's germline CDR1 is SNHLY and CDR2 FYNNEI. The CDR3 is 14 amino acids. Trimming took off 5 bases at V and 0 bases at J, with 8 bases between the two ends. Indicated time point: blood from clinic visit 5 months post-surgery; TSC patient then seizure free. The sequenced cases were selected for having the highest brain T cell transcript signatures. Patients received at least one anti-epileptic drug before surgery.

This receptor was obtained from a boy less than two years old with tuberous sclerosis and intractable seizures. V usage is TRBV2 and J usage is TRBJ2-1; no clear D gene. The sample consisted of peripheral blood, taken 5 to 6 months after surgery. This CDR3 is CASSPFRSYNEQFF. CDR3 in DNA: TGTGCCAGCAGTCCCTTCCGCTCCTACAATGAGCAGTTCTTC.